This TCR beta chain was identified during a study of T cells in localized non-small cell lung cancer. Using immunoSEQ multiplex PCR, the repertoire was profiled, and TCRdb retains in-frame clones only, with some absent. The sample lists a few thousand clones; 36% were seen once. The germline V and J ends were trimmed by 1 base and 3 bases, with 9 bases remaining between them. Looked up from germline, CDR1 is SGHNT and CDR2 is YENEEA. There are 15 residues in the CDR3. In its sample, this clone was seen a few times. The V gene is TRBV11-3, the J gene TRBJ1-4; D remains ambiguous. Sample: lung tumor tissue, taken before any cancer treatment. The receptor's source is a man aged 40-75 years with stage I lung adenocarcinoma. CDR3 loop: CASSLGGSPNEKLFF. DNA of the CDR3: TGTGCCAGCAGCTTAGGAGGGTCTCCTAATGAAAAACTGTTTTTT.